The 20 T cell receptor beta chains below all came from one sample that was sequenced in a study of T cell responses to AZD1222 COVID-19 vaccine. Produced via immunoSEQ multiplex PCR; TCRdb's table is partial and in-frame only. The sample shows about 99,000 clones, approximately 94% of them seen only once. Sequencing used peripheral blood, obtained on day 0 of AZD1222 vaccination. Receptors were obtained from an adult in good health.

This chain joins TRBV19 and TRBJ1-5; 8 nucleotides agree with TRBD1. Germline V CDR1 and CDR2: LNHDA, SQIVND (reference sequence). V shed 2 bases, J shed 1 base, and the junction held 1 base outside the gene matches. This CDR3 has 15 amino acids. The CDR3 spells CASSIQGASNQPQHF. CDR3 DNA: TGTGCCAGTAGTATACAGGGGGCCAGCAATCAGCCCCAGCATTTT.

The chain employs TRBV29-1 and TRBJ2-3, with D perhaps being TRBD1 or TRBD2 (5 bases each). The CDR3 length is 12 residues. V lost 3 bases, J lost 6 bases, and 10 bases lay in between. Germline-derived CDR1 and CDR2 are SQVTM and ANQGSEA. This chain's CDR3 is CSVDRDGDTQYF. Written as DNA, the CDR3 is TGCAGCGTTGACCGGGACGGGGATACGCAGTATTTT.

The chain has TRBV20-1 and TRBJ2-1; 7 nucleotides align to TRBD1. From germline, CDR1 is DFQATT and CDR2 SNEGSKA (reference sequence). The V gene end was trimmed by 4 bases and the J gene end by 9 bases; junction bases not matched to a gene: 6. The CDR3 extends over 12 amino acids. The CDR3: CSATDRATEQFF. In DNA form, the CDR3 reads TGCAGTGCTACTGACAGGGCGACTGAGCAGTTCTTC.

This clone was observed at least ten times. The J gene is TRBJ1-2, the V gene TRBV5-1; unclear D gene. The length of the CDR3 is 13 residues. Germline CDR1 SGHRS, CDR2 YFSETQ. Trimming took off 3 bases at V and 3 bases at J, with 9 bases between the two ends. In nucleotides, the CDR3 is TGCGCCAGCAGCTCAATCGGTTACTATGGCTACACCTTC. This codes for CASSSIGYYGYTF.

This clone was seen once. The CDR3 sequence is CASSYSSTDTQYF. CDR3 in DNA: TGTGCCAGCAGTTACTCTAGCACAGATACGCAGTATTTT. The genes are TRBV6-2 or TRBV6-3 and TRBJ2-3, with D unclear. V lost 0 bases, J lost 0 bases, and 1 base lay in between. Looked up from germline, CDR1 is MNHEY and CDR2 is SVGEGT. The CDR3 is 13 residues long.

This chain uses TRBV18 with TRBJ2-3; 7 bases line up with TRBD1. The CDR3 has 15 amino acids. V shed 5 bases and J 1 base; nucleotides not matched to a gene: 6. Germline V lookup: CDR1 KGHSH, CDR2 LQKENI. The CDR3: CASSTDRAGTDTQYF. The CDR3 bases are TGTGCCAGCTCAACCGACAGGGCGGGCACAGATACGCAGTATTTT. Combining the CDR3 with reference TRBV18 and TRBJ2-3 gives the whole variable domain NAGVMQNPRHLVRRRGQEARLRCSPMKGHSHVYWYRQLPEEGLKFMVYLQKENIIDESGMPKERFSAEFPKEGPSILRIQQVVRGDSAAYFCASSTDRAGTDTQYFGPGTRLTVL.

The chain joins TRBV2 to TRBJ1-2; no reliable D call. Germline values: CDR1 SNHLY, CDR2 FYNNEI. This CDR3 contains 13 residues. Trimming cost V 3 bases and J 8 bases, with 13 bases left between them. The CDR3 DNA reads as TGTGCCAGCAGTGAGATTTCGTCGGGAGGCTACACCTTC. It codes for CASSEISSGGYTF.

V usage is TRBV27 and J usage is TRBJ1-1; 9 bases are a match to TRBD1. CDR3 length: 13 amino acids. CDR1 is MNHEY, CDR2 SMNVEV, per germline (reference sequence). The V segment lost 5 bases and the J segment 6 bases; nucleotides outside the gene matches: 4. This chain's CDR3 is CASSRDRVAEAFF. The CDR3 DNA follows: TGTGCCAGCAGTAGGGACAGGGTTGCTGAAGCTTTCTTT.

The chain carries TRBV2 and TRBJ1-4, with D possibly TRBD1 on 5 matching bases. Looked up from germline, CDR1 is SNHLY and CDR2 is FYNNEI. The CDR3 runs 16 residues. The V end was cut by 1 base, the J end by 5 bases, with 14 bases between. CDR3 protein: CASSEGTTRFNEKLFF. The CDR3 DNA reads as TGTGCCAGCAGTGAAGGGACAACTCGGTTCAATGAAAAACTGTTTTTT.

The chain uses TRBV29-1 and TRBJ1-2, with a tentative D call TRBD1 (6 bases). Deletions cut 4 bases from V and 8 bases from J, with 11 bases between. Germline V gene lookup returns CDR1 SQVTM and CDR2 ANQGSEA. CDR3 length: 11 residues. The CDR3 DNA reads TGCAGCGTTGTAGGGGGGGGAGGCTACACCTTC. It specifies CSVVGGGGYTF.

This clone has a handful of counts. The chain has TRBV19 and TRBJ2-5; 12 nucleotides align to TRBD2. The CDR3 runs 18 residues. The trim removed 2 bases at V and 5 bases at J, leaving 12 bases unmatched. The germline CDR1 and CDR2 sequences are LNHDA and SQIVND (reference sequence). CDR3 protein: CASSILPGLAGLRETQYF. In DNA form, the CDR3 reads TGTGCCAGTAGTATACTCCCGGGACTAGCGGGTCTCAGGGAGACCCAGTACTTC. Combining the CDR3 with reference TRBV19 and TRBJ2-5 gives the whole variable domain DGGITQSPKYLFRKEGQNVTLSCEQNLNHDAMYWYRQDPGQGLRLIYYSQIVNDFQKGDIAEGYSVSREKKESFPLTVTSAQKNPTAFYLCASSILPGLAGLRETQYFGPGTRLLVL.

Relative to its sample, this clone is medium-sized. V and J are TRBV5-1 and TRBJ1-2, with TRBD1 matching over 7 bases. Germline-derived CDR1 and CDR2 are SGHRS and YFSETQ. V shed 4 bases, J shed 6 bases, and the junction held 6 bases outside the gene matches. The CDR3 sequence is 13 residues long. DNA of the CDR3: TGCGCCAGCAGCCCAGCAGACAGGGATGGCTACACCTTC. Translated: CASSPADRDGYTF.

The V and J genes are TRBV5-6 and TRBJ1-2; maybe TRBD1 (6 bases). Germline V gives CDR1 SGHDT, CDR2 YYEEEE. V shed 4 bases and J shed 4 bases, with 11 bases lying between them. The CDR3 length is 13 residues. In DNA, the CDR3 is TGTGCCAGCAGCCGGGACACCACCTATGGCTACACCTTC. The encoded protein is CASSRDTTYGYTF.

The sample holds one count of this clone. The V gene is TRBV6-5, the J gene TRBJ2-1; the match to TRBD1 covers 8 bases. Trimming removed 6 bases from V and 4 bases from J; junction bases left unmatched: 8. Germline V gene sequence: CDR1 MNHEY, CDR2 SVGAGI. The CDR3 is made up of 15 amino acids. This CDR3 is CASSSGQGIYNEQFF. The DNA of the CDR3 is TGTGCCAGCAGCTCAGGACAGGGAATATACAATGAGCAGTTCTTC.

This sequence joins TRBV24-1 and TRBJ2-3, with 10 bases fitting TRBD1. This CDR3 spans 16 amino acids. With V trimmed by 5 bases and J by 4 bases, 8 bases remained unmatched. Germline V CDR1 and CDR2: KGHDR, SFDVKD. CDR3 coding DNA: TGTGCCACCAGTGCTCAAGACAGGGGGCGGCCAGATACGCAGTATTTT. Translating gives CATSAQDRGRPDTQYF.

The chain uses TRBV24-1 and TRBJ2-1; a weak D match, TRBD2 (6 bases). Germline lookup yields CDR1 KGHDR and CDR2 SFDVKD. This CDR3 has 13 residues. Trimming left V 6 bases short and J 9 bases short, with 14 bases between. Here the CDR3 DNA reads TGTGCCACCAGTAGTCCGGGACTGCCTGAGCAGTTCTTC. Translated: CATSSPGLPEQFF.

V and J are TRBV7-8 and TRBJ1-5, with D unclear. This CDR3 region has 12 residues. The germline gives CDR1 SGHVS, CDR2 FQNEAQ. The V end lost 5 bases, the J end lost 9 bases, and 11 bases lay between the germline ends. This CDR3 is CASSPPGGPQHF. In DNA form, the CDR3 reads TGTGCCAGCAGCCCCCCTGGTGGGCCCCAGCATTTT.

V gene TRBV5-1 combines with J gene TRBJ2-1, with D possibly TRBD2 on 5 matching bases. The germline CDR1 and CDR2 sequences are SGHRS and YFSETQ. Trimming left V 4 bases short and J 3 bases short, with 14 bases between. The length of the CDR3 is 15 residues. CDR3 region: CASSPVRVDYNEQFF. CDR3 nucleotides: TGCGCCAGCAGCCCGGTGAGGGTAGACTACAATGAGCAGTTCTTC.

J is TRBJ2-3 and V is TRBV27, with 12 bases identical to TRBD2. The V and J ends lost 5 bases and 3 bases, in that order; junction bases with no gene match: 3. Germline loops: CDR1 MNHEY, CDR2 SMNVEV (reference sequence). This CDR3 comprises 15 residues. As DNA, the CDR3 is TGTGCCAGCAGTCGAGGACTAGCGGGGACAGATACGCAGTATTTT. Protein product: CASSRGLAGTDTQYF.

The gene calls are TRBV5-8 and TRBJ2-7, with D perhaps matching TRBD1 (5 bases). This CDR3 is 14 amino acids long. Germline loops: CDR1 SGHTS, CDR2 YDEGEE. With 5 bases removed from V and 3 bases from J, the gap between germline ends came to 15 bases. In nucleotides, the CDR3 is TGTGCCAGCAGACCAAGGGGTCAAGGCTACGAGCAGTACTTC. This sequence encodes CASRPRGQGYEQYF.